The 12 T cell receptor beta chains reported below all come from one sample, sequenced in a study of blood T cell repertoires in COVID-19. Assay: immunoSEQ multiplex PCR; the TCRdb copy retains only in-frame clones and omits some. The table records 200,000 or so clones, about nine tenths of them present only once. Sequencing was carried out using PBMCs or T cells enriched from blood (not recorded which). The origin of the receptors is a woman in her thirties or forties with acute COVID-19.

This clone has a handful of counts. CDR3 coding DNA: TGTGCCACCAGCAGTACTCTCGAACAGCCCCAGCATTTT. Its protein product is CATSSTLEQPQHF. This chain links TRBV15 with TRBJ1-5; no clear D gene. Germline V gene data show CDR1 as LNHNV and CDR2 as YYDKDF (reference sequence). The V gene lost 3 bases and the J gene lost 7 bases, with 10 bases spanning the gap. This CDR3 has 13 amino acids.

The chain uses TRBV29-1 and TRBJ1-3; 10 positions match TRBD1. This CDR3 contains 13 residues. With 7 bases clipped from V and 3 bases from J, the junction kept 3 bases outside the gene matches. Germline CDR1 SQVTM, CDR2 ANQGSEA. For the CDR3, the DNA is TGCAGCGGAGGGGACAGGGGTGGAAACACCATATATTTT. It codes for CSGGDRGGNTIYF. Drawing the rest from reference TRBV29-1 and TRBJ1-3, the complete variable domain is SAVISQKPSRDICQRGTSLTIQCQVDSQVTMMFWYRQQPGQSLTLIATANQGSEATYESGFVIDKFPISRPNLTFSTLTVSNMSPEDSSIYLCSGGDRGGNTIYFGEGSWLTVV.

CDR3: CASTQGQAYGYTF. As DNA, the CDR3 is TGTGCCAGCACTCAAGGACAGGCCTATGGCTACACCTTC. The chain combines TRBV2 with TRBJ1-2; 7 nucleotides match TRBD1. Per germline, CDR1 SNHLY and CDR2 FYNNEI. The CDR3 is 13 residues long. The V gene end was trimmed by 7 bases and the J gene end by 4 bases; junction bases not matched to a gene: 6.

The genes are TRBV28 and TRBJ2-1; 10 bases match TRBD2. Looked up from germline, CDR1 is MDHEN and CDR2 is SYDVKM. With V trimmed by 2 bases and J by 7 bases, 5 bases remained unmatched. This CDR3 has 15 amino acids. CDR3 sequence (DNA): TGTGCCAGCAGTTTAAGCGGGGGGGGCATAAATGAGCAGTTCTTC. Protein product: CASSLSGGGINEQFF.

The CDR3 region has the DNA TGTGCCAGCAGCCCCCAAAATGCACTGAACTCTGGAAACACCATATATTTT. Amino acid sequence: CASSPQNALNSGNTIYF. The genes are TRBV9 and TRBJ1-3; D not resolved. V was clipped by 4 bases and J by 0 bases, with 17 bases between them. The CDR3 sequence is 17 residues long. Germline V gene sequence: CDR1 SGDLS, CDR2 YYNGEE. The whole variable domain, remainder taken from reference TRBV9 and TRBJ1-3, is DSGVTQTPKHLITATGQRVTLRCSPRSGDLSVYWYQQSLDQGLQFLIQYYNGEERAKGNILERFSAQQFPDLHSELNLSSLELGDSALYFCASSPQNALNSGNTIYFGEGSWLTVV.

The gene calls are TRBV20-1 and TRBJ2-3; possible D gene TRBD2, 5 bases. Between the trimmed V and J ends, which lost 5 bases and 11 bases, there was a span of 14 bases. Germline CDR1 and CDR2: DFQATT and SNEGSKA (reference sequence). The CDR3 has 11 amino acids. The CDR3 DNA reads TGCAGTGCTCGTACCAGCGGCAAGCAGTATTTT. Its protein product is CSARTSGKQYF.

The chain is built from TRBV4-1 and TRBJ2-1, with 9 nucleotides matching TRBD1. Germline V lookup: CDR1 MGHRA, CDR2 YSYEKL. The CDR3 contains 17 residues. The trim removed 2 bases at V and 4 bases at J, leaving 9 bases unmatched. This CDR3 is CASSQPEGDRAYNEQFF. The DNA of the CDR3 is TGCGCCAGCAGCCAACCGGAAGGGGACAGGGCGTACAATGAGCAGTTCTTC.

The chain joins TRBV27 to TRBJ2-1, with 7 bases aligning to TRBD1. Germline CDR1 reads MNHEY; CDR2 reads SMNVEV (reference sequence). The CDR3 length is 15 residues. V gave up 3 bases and J gave up 2 bases; unmatched junction bases: 4. The CDR3 nucleotides are TGTGCCAGCAGTTTTTCGACAGGGACCTACAATGAGCAGTTCTTC. Protein product: CASSFSTGTYNEQFF.

This rearrangement joins TRBV5-1 to TRBJ1-2, with 10 bases lining up with TRBD1. V lost 4 bases, J lost 4 bases, and 1 base stayed unmatched. Germline V gene data show CDR1 as SGHRS and CDR2 as YFSETQ. The CDR3 length is 13 residues. This CDR3 reads CASSRDRGYGYTF. Here the CDR3 DNA reads TGCGCCAGCAGCAGGGACAGGGGCTATGGCTACACCTTC.

The chain joins TRBV6-6 to TRBJ2-3, with TRBD1 identical over 10 bases. Looked up from germline, CDR1 is MNHNY and CDR2 is SVGAGI (reference sequence). The junction had 5 bases not matched to a gene; V was cut back by 7 bases and J by 1 base. The CDR3 extends over 15 amino acids. The DNA of the CDR3 is TGTGCCAGCATGCGGGACAGGGGAGGCACAGATACGCAGTATTTT. Amino acids: CASMRDRGGTDTQYF.

This rearrangement joins TRBV19 to TRBJ1-1; 8 bases line up with TRBD1. The germline CDR1 and CDR2 sequences are LNHDA and SQIVND (reference sequence). V shed 2 bases and J 1 base; nucleotides not matched to a gene: 9. The CDR3 runs to 17 residues. The CDR3 region is CASSIWPGGAKNTEAFF. CDR3 nucleotide sequence: TGTGCCAGTAGTATATGGCCAGGGGGCGCTAAGAACACTGAAGCTTTCTTT.

This sequence joins TRBV7-6 and TRBJ2-3; 7 nucleotides line up with TRBD2. The V gene's germline CDR1 is SGHVS and CDR2 FNYEAQ. The CDR3 has 16 amino acids. The V and J ends lost 5 bases and 0 bases, in that order; junction bases with no gene match: 8. CDR3 residues: CASSTTSVGSTDTQYF. The CDR3 nucleotides read TGTGCCAGCAGCACTACTAGCGTTGGGAGCACAGATACGCAGTATTTT.